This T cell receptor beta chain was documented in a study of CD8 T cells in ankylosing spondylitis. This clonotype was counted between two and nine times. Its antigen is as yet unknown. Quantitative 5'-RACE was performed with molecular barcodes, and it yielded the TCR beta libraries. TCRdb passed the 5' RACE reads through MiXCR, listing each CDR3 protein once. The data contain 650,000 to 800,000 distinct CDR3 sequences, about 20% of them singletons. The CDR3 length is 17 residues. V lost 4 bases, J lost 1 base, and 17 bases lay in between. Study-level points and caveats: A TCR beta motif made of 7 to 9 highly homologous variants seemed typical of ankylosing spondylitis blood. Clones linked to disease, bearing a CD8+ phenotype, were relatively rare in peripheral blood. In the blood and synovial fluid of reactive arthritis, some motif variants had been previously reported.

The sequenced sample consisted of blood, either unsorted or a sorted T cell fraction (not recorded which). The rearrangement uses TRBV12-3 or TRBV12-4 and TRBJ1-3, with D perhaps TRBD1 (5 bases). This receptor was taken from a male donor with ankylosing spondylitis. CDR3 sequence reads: CASSSWAGRMSGNTIYF. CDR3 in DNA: TGTGCCAGCAGTTCTTGGGCGGGACGAATGTCTGGAAACACCATATATTTT.